These T cell receptor beta chains were read from a single sample in a study of spatial heterogeneity in lung cancer. MiXCR, applied by TCRdb to the 5' RACE reads, yields one record per CDR3 protein. This sample has over 90,000 distinct CDR3 sequences, with over 8.5% found just once. The specimen comprised PBMCs, sampled at surgery. Source of these receptors: a male donor with early-stage non-small cell lung cancer. Both conserved end residues are part of each CDR3. D genes are given only for firm matches. Size is omitted from some rows. Given values are once, few, many or a class for expanded clones.

j_call: TRBJ2-3; d_call: TRBD2; clone_size: many; v_call: TRBV5-1; cdr3_nt: TGCGCCAGCAGCCTACTAGCGGGGACCGCGGTGGATACGCAGTATTTT; cdr3_aa: CASSLLAGTAVDTQYF
j_call: TRBJ2-1; d_call: -; clone_size: many; v_call: TRBV20-1; cdr3_nt: TGCAGTGCTAGAGCGGCTCTGATGGGTAACAATGAGCAGTTCTTC; cdr3_aa: CSARAALMGNNEQFF
j_call: TRBJ1-1; d_call: TRBD1; clone_size: many; v_call: TRBV6-1; cdr3_nt: TGTGCCAGCAGTCTTACAGGGGGGACTGAAGCTTTCTTT; cdr3_aa: CASSLTGGTEAFF
j_call: TRBJ2-7; d_call: -; clone_size: -; v_call: TRBV28; cdr3_nt: TGTGCCAGCAGTTTATGGAGGGACCGACGCGAGCAGTACTTC; cdr3_aa: CASSLWRDRREQYF
j_call: TRBJ2-7; d_call: TRBD1; clone_size: many; v_call: TRBV24-1; cdr3_nt: TGTGCCACCACATCGACAGGGTCCTTC; cdr3_aa: CATTSTGSF
j_call: TRBJ2-7; d_call: -; clone_size: many; v_call: TRBV25-1; cdr3_nt: TGTGCCAGCAGTGATTGGGCTATGGGGGACGGCGAGCAGTACTTC; cdr3_aa: CASSDWAMGDGEQYF
j_call: TRBJ2-4; d_call: -; clone_size: many; v_call: TRBV28; cdr3_nt: TGTGCCAGCAGTTTCGGTGGAAGCCCTAACATTCAGTACTTC; cdr3_aa: CASSFGGSPNIQYF
j_call: TRBJ2-7; d_call: TRBD1; clone_size: few; v_call: TRBV10-3; cdr3_nt: TGTGCCATCAGTTGGGACAGATACGAGCAGTACTTC; cdr3_aa: CAISWDRYEQYF
j_call: TRBJ2-7; d_call: -; clone_size: -; v_call: TRBV7-8; cdr3_nt: TGTGCCAGCAGCTTAGCGAAGGGATCCTACGAGCAGTACTTC; cdr3_aa: CASSLAKGSYEQYF
j_call: TRBJ2-6; d_call: -; clone_size: many; v_call: TRBV10-2; cdr3_nt: TGCGCCAGCAGTACTAGCTCTGGGGCCAACGTCCTGACTTTC; cdr3_aa: CASSTSSGANVLTF
j_call: TRBJ2-4; d_call: -; clone_size: many; v_call: TRBV29-1; cdr3_nt: TGCAGCGTCACGCCGGGGGCCAAAAACATTCAGTACTTC; cdr3_aa: CSVTPGAKNIQYF
j_call: TRBJ2-1; d_call: TRBD2; clone_size: -; v_call: TRBV5-1; cdr3_nt: TGCGCCAGCAGCTTATCGGCGGGGGTCAATGAGCAGTTCTTC; cdr3_aa: CASSLSAGVNEQFF
j_call: TRBJ1-3; d_call: -; clone_size: many; v_call: TRBV7-9; cdr3_nt: TGTGCCAGCAGCTTAGAGGGCAGTCAATCTGGAAACACCATATATTTT; cdr3_aa: CASSLEGSQSGNTIYF
j_call: TRBJ2-1; d_call: TRBD2; clone_size: many; v_call: TRBV6-5; cdr3_nt: TGTGCCAGCAGTTACCGGGGACTACCGAACAATGAGCAGTTCTTC; cdr3_aa: CASSYRGLPNNEQFF
j_call: TRBJ2-1; d_call: TRBD2; clone_size: -; v_call: TRBV4-1; cdr3_nt: TGCGCCAGCAGCCAGGTGGCGGGGGGACCCCTTTACAATGAGCAGTTCTTC; cdr3_aa: CASSQVAGGPLYNEQFF
j_call: TRBJ2-3; d_call: TRBD1; clone_size: -; v_call: TRBV5-1; cdr3_nt: TGCGCCAGCAGCTTGACCGGGACAGGGGCGGCAGATACGCAGTATTTT; cdr3_aa: CASSLTGTGAADTQYF
j_call: TRBJ2-6; d_call: -; clone_size: many; v_call: TRBV7-2; cdr3_nt: TGTGCCAGCAGCTTACAAGGTCGGTCTGGGGCCAACGTCCTGACTTTC; cdr3_aa: CASSLQGRSGANVLTF
j_call: TRBJ2-5; d_call: -; clone_size: few; v_call: TRBV5-6; cdr3_nt: TGTGCCAGCAGCTTCGACAGCCAAGAGACCCAGTACTTC; cdr3_aa: CASSFDSQETQYF
j_call: TRBJ2-7; d_call: -; clone_size: few; v_call: TRBV4-2; cdr3_nt: TGTGCCAGCAGCCCAAGCGGGCCCCGGGAGCAGTACTTC; cdr3_aa: CASSPSGPREQYF
j_call: TRBJ2-3; d_call: -; clone_size: -; v_call: TRBV29-1; cdr3_nt: TGCAGCGTTCTGCGGGACTTTTACACAGATACGCAGTATTTT; cdr3_aa: CSVLRDFYTDTQYF
j_call: TRBJ1-6; d_call: -; clone_size: many; v_call: TRBV3-1; cdr3_nt: TGTGCCAGCAGCCAAGGGGACCGCCGGAGGTCACCCCTCCACTTT; cdr3_aa: CASSQGDRRRSPLHF
j_call: TRBJ2-7; d_call: -; clone_size: -; v_call: TRBV2; cdr3_nt: TGTGCCAGCAGTGTAGGCGGTGCGCAGTACTTC; cdr3_aa: CASSVGGAQYF
j_call: TRBJ2-6; d_call: -; clone_size: many; v_call: TRBV7-9; cdr3_nt: TGTGCCAGCAGCAGAGGGGCAGGGGTAGGCTCTGGGGCCAACGTCCTGACTTTC; cdr3_aa: CASSRGAGVGSGANVLTF
j_call: TRBJ2-6; d_call: -; clone_size: -; v_call: TRBV29-1; cdr3_nt: TGCAGCGCCGGAGGCTCTGGGGCCAACGTCCTGACTTTC; cdr3_aa: CSAGGSGANVLTF
j_call: TRBJ2-5; d_call: -; clone_size: few; v_call: TRBV10-3; cdr3_nt: TGTGCCATCAGGAGCCAAGAGACCCAGTACTTC; cdr3_aa: CAIRSQETQYF
j_call: TRBJ2-5; d_call: -; clone_size: many; v_call: TRBV10-2; cdr3_nt: TGCGCCAGCAGAGACCCTGGACTCGCCCAGTACTTC; cdr3_aa: CASRDPGLAQYF
j_call: TRBJ1-5; d_call: TRBD1; clone_size: many; v_call: TRBV10-3; cdr3_nt: TGTGCCATCAGTGAGTCGGGACCGGGACAGATAAACAATCAGCCCCAGCATTTT; cdr3_aa: CAISESGPGQINNQPQHF
j_call: TRBJ2-2; d_call: -; clone_size: few; v_call: TRBV20-1; cdr3_nt: TGCAGTGCTAGAGCGGGGGGCGGAGGCACCGGGGAGCTGTTTTTT; cdr3_aa: CSARAGGGGTGELFF
j_call: TRBJ2-3; d_call: TRBD2; clone_size: few; v_call: TRBV9; cdr3_nt: TGTGCCAGCAGCCAACCAGGGCGGGGGGGCACAGATACGCAGTATTTT; cdr3_aa: CASSQPGRGGTDTQYF
j_call: TRBJ2-4; d_call: TRBD1; clone_size: many; v_call: TRBV5-1; cdr3_nt: TGCGCCAGCAGCTCGGGACAGGGGGGCCAGTACTTC; cdr3_aa: CASSSGQGGQYF
j_call: TRBJ2-7; d_call: TRBD1; clone_size: many; v_call: TRBV5-1; cdr3_nt: TGCGCCAGCAGCTTGGGGGACAGGGGGCCCGAGCAGTACTTC; cdr3_aa: CASSLGDRGPEQYF
j_call: TRBJ2-5; d_call: -; clone_size: -; v_call: TRBV7-2; cdr3_nt: TGTGCCAGCAGCATTAGCGTACAAGAGACCCAGTACTTC; cdr3_aa: CASSISVQETQYF
j_call: TRBJ2-2; d_call: -; clone_size: -; v_call: TRBV6-5; cdr3_nt: TGTGCCAGCAGTTCCCTAGGGACGGTGAACACCGGGGAGCTGTTTTTT; cdr3_aa: CASSSLGTVNTGELFF
j_call: TRBJ2-2; d_call: -; clone_size: -; v_call: TRBV7-2; cdr3_nt: TGTGCCAGCAGCTACAGGGAAGGGGAGCTGTTTTTT; cdr3_aa: CASSYREGELFF
j_call: TRBJ2-1; d_call: TRBD2; clone_size: many; v_call: TRBV29-1; cdr3_nt: TGCAGCGTATCTCCGGGACGGGGGGATGAGCAGTTCTTC; cdr3_aa: CSVSPGRGDEQFF
j_call: TRBJ2-3; d_call: TRBD2; clone_size: many; v_call: TRBV5-1; cdr3_nt: TGCGCCAGCAGCTGGAACCCGACTAGCGGCCTCGCAGATACGCAGTATTTT; cdr3_aa: CASSWNPTSGLADTQYF
j_call: TRBJ1-2; d_call: TRBD1; clone_size: many; v_call: TRBV24-1; cdr3_nt: TGTGCCACCAGTCAGCCGGGACAGGGATATGGCTACACCTTC; cdr3_aa: CATSQPGQGYGYTF
j_call: TRBJ2-1; d_call: -; clone_size: few; v_call: TRBV11-1; cdr3_nt: TGTGCCAGCAGCTTATTTCGTAGCGCTGGGGAGCAGTTCTTC; cdr3_aa: CASSLFRSAGEQFF
j_call: TRBJ1-2; d_call: -; clone_size: many; v_call: TRBV29-1; cdr3_nt: TGCAGCGCAGAGGTCCCAGAACAGGGCTATGGCTACACCTTC; cdr3_aa: CSAEVPEQGYGYTF
j_call: TRBJ2-1; d_call: -; clone_size: -; v_call: TRBV7-3; cdr3_nt: TGTGCCAGCAGCTTAACCGGGGGCCAGTTGTATGAGCAGTTCTTC; cdr3_aa: CASSLTGGQLYEQFF
j_call: TRBJ2-5; d_call: -; clone_size: many; v_call: TRBV6-2/TRBV6-3; cdr3_nt: TGTGCCAGCAGTTACGGTTTCGACGCCCGGTGGCAAGAGACCCAGTACTTC; cdr3_aa: CASSYGFDARWQETQYF
j_call: TRBJ2-1; d_call: TRBD2; clone_size: many; v_call: TRBV18; cdr3_nt: TGTGCCAGCTCACCACGCTTAGCGGGAGAAGGCTCGAATGAGCAGTTCTTC; cdr3_aa: CASSPRLAGEGSNEQFF
j_call: TRBJ2-7; d_call: TRBD2; clone_size: many; v_call: TRBV4-2; cdr3_nt: TGTGCCAGCAGCCAACCACTAGCGGGGGTCACCTACGAGCAGTACTTC; cdr3_aa: CASSQPLAGVTYEQYF
j_call: TRBJ1-1; d_call: -; clone_size: -; v_call: TRBV5-1; cdr3_nt: TGCGCCAGCACAGGAACGGCGGGGTCCACTGAAGCTTTCTTT; cdr3_aa: CASTGTAGSTEAFF
j_call: TRBJ2-3; d_call: -; clone_size: many; v_call: TRBV5-6; cdr3_nt: TGTGCCAGCACCATCCAGGACACGACCCTAGTTTTGAGAGAGTATTTT; cdr3_aa: CASTIQDTTLVLREYF
j_call: TRBJ2-7; d_call: -; clone_size: many; v_call: TRBV5-5; cdr3_nt: TGTGCCAGCAGCTCCTCGGGTGGATCCTACGAGCAGTACTTC; cdr3_aa: CASSSSGGSYEQYF
j_call: TRBJ2-2; d_call: TRBD1; clone_size: -; v_call: TRBV6-2/TRBV6-3; cdr3_nt: TGTGCCAGCAACGACAGGGTCACCGGGGAGCTGTTTTTT; cdr3_aa: CASNDRVTGELFF
j_call: TRBJ1-2; d_call: -; clone_size: many; v_call: TRBV4-2; cdr3_nt: TGTGCCAGCAGCCAAGCCGGGGCGGACTATGGCTACACCTTC; cdr3_aa: CASSQAGADYGYTF
j_call: TRBJ2-1; d_call: -; clone_size: few; v_call: TRBV7-7; cdr3_nt: TGTGCCAGCAGCCCAACCCCCACCTACAATGAGCAGTTCTTC; cdr3_aa: CASSPTPTYNEQFF